The rows below give T cell receptor beta chains drawn from one sample of a study of CD8+CD57+ T cells in acquired aplastic anemia. TCRdb called the reads again in MiXCR, with one record for every CDR3 protein. The repertoire includes 150,000 or so distinct CDR3 sequences, around 50% of them detected once, and about 2.8% sits in the top ten. The sequencing input was sorted CD4+, CD8+, or CD8+CD57+ T cells (not recorded which) from PBMCs. The receptors shown here come from a human donor with aplastic anemia. Both conserved end residues are part of each CDR3. The order of the fields is clone size, J gene, D gene, V gene, CDR3 DNA, CDR3 protein. The D gene is left open where the match is weak. Clone sizes are given selectively: once, few, many, or a class where the clone is expanded.

>NA|TRBJ1-6|NA|TRBV10-1
TGCGCCAGCGGACCTCAGGGAAACAATTCACCCCTCCACTTT
CASGPQGNNSPLHF
>NA|TRBJ2-3|TRBD2|TRBV20-1
TGCAGTGCTAGAGGTCTAGCGGGGATCGGCCCAGATACGCAGTATTTT
CSARGLAGIGPDTQYF
>NA|TRBJ2-1|NA|TRBV10-3
TGTGCCATCAGCCGCGGGGTCCAGGTCGCCTACAATGAGCAGTTCTTC
CAISRGVQVAYNEQFF
>many|TRBJ2-7|NA|TRBV27
TGTGCCAGCTCGGGACGAGATCCCTACGAGCAGTACTTC
CASSGRDPYEQYF
>NA|TRBJ2-1|NA|TRBV11-2
TGTGCCAGCAGCCGTCGGTCGGGAGCTTCCTACAATGAGCAGTTCTTC
CASSRRSGASYNEQFF
>once|TRBJ2-7|NA|TRBV19
TGTGCCAGTAGACGGGGAAAGCAGTACTTC
CASRRGKQYF
>once|TRBJ1-1|TRBD1|TRBV25-1
TGTGCCAGCAGTGAATATGAGGACAGGGGCTTACTCTTT
CASSEYEDRGLLF
>NA|TRBJ1-1|NA|TRBV19
TGTGCCAGTAGTCTGGCCTGGGGGAACACTGAAGCTTTCTTT
CASSLAWGNTEAFF
>few|TRBJ1-6|NA|TRBV10-3
TGTGCCATCAGTGGGGGACCCTCGAACAATTCACCCCTCCACTTT
CAISGGPSNNSPLHF
>NA|TRBJ1-6|NA|TRBV9
TGTGCCAGCAGCGTAGAAGGCAGGGGTAATTCACCCCTCCACTTT
CASSVEGRGNSPLHF
>many|TRBJ2-3|TRBD2|TRBV20-1
TGCAGTGCTAGAGGTCGGACTAGGCCATCGTCAGATACGCAGTATTTT
CSARGRTRPSSDTQYF
>NA|TRBJ2-1|TRBD2|TRBV2
TGTGCCGGGTATATGGTGGCGGGGGGGCTGACTGTAAGGAATGAGCAGTTCTTC
CAGYMVAGGLTVRNEQFF
>NA|TRBJ2-7|TRBD1|TRBV5-1
TGCGCCAGCAGCACTGGGACAGGTTGCTCCTACGAGCAGTACTTC
CASSTGTGCSYEQYF
>many|TRBJ2-2|TRBD2|TRBV7-2
TGTGCCAGCACTCAGGTAGCGGGGACCGGGGAGCTGTTTTTT
CASTQVAGTGELFF